This is a list of T cell receptor beta chains from one sample in a study of identical twins. TCRdb reprocessed the 5' RACE reads with MiXCR, giving one entry per CDR3 protein. The sample has approximately 1.8 million distinct CDR3 sequences, roughly 35% seen once. The sample taken for sequencing was cord blood. The receptors here all came from a newborn girl in good health. CDR3s include the opening cysteine and the closing phenylalanine or tryptophan. Each record gives: CDR3 protein, CDR3 DNA, CDR3 length, clone size, D gene, J gene, V gene. A D gene is named only where the DNA matches it firmly. Not every row has a clone size; where given, it reads once, few, many or a size class.

CASRDRDAPYEQYF TGTGCCAGCAGGGACCGGGACGCACCCTACGAGCAGTACTTC 14 NA NA TRBJ2-7 TRBV6-1
CASSRKGGRTKNIQYF TGTGCCAGCTCACGAAAGGGGGGCCGGACCAAAAACATTCAGTACTTC 16 few NA TRBJ2-4 TRBV18
CASSRDRGRGGYTF TGTGCCAGCAGTCGTGACAGGGGGAGGGGTGGCTACACCTTC 14 NA TRBD1 TRBJ1-2 TRBV6-6
CASSLATGGIRADTQYF TGTGCCAGCAGCTTAGCGACAGGGGGCATCAGGGCTGATACGCAGTATTTT 17 NA TRBD1 TRBJ2-3 TRBV7-8
CASSRGERSSYNEQFF TGTGCCAGCAGCCGGGGGGAACGGAGCTCCTACAATGAGCAGTTCTTC 16 few NA TRBJ2-1 TRBV4-2
CSARERLAGLYTDTQYF TGCAGTGCTAGAGAGAGACTAGCGGGGCTATACACAGATACGCAGTATTTT 17 few TRBD2 TRBJ2-3 TRBV20-1
CASSPGLAGRYEQYF TGTGCCAGCAGCCCCGGACTAGCGGGACGGTACGAGCAGTACTTC 15 NA TRBD2 TRBJ2-7 TRBV6-5
CSARDFLGREGSYEQYF TGCAGTGCTAGAGATTTTCTGGGGCGGGAGGGCTCCTACGAGCAGTACTTC 17 few TRBD2 TRBJ2-7 TRBV20-1
CASSATGGGGEKLFF TGTGCCAGCAGTGCCACAGGGGGCGGAGGAGAAAAACTGTTTTTT 15 NA TRBD1 TRBJ1-4 TRBV6-1
CASSPNTGGTDTQYF TGTGCCAGCAGCCCAAACACGGGAGGCACAGATACGCAGTATTTT 15 few NA TRBJ2-3 TRBV7-2
CASSLGLMDTQYF TGTGCCAGCAGTTTAGGGCTGATGGATACGCAGTATTTT 13 few NA TRBJ2-3 TRBV27
CATSREGLAGNLPSYNEQFF TGTGCCACCAGCAGAGAGGGACTAGCGGGAAACCTCCCCTCCTACAATGAGCAGTTCTTC 20 NA TRBD2 TRBJ2-1 TRBV15
CASSLPGRTKLFF TGTGCCAGCAGTCTACCCGGACGGACAAAACTGTTTTTT 13 NA NA TRBJ1-4 TRBV12-3/TRBV12-4
CSALGQLEEQYF TGCAGTGCGCTGGGACAGCTGGAGGAGCAGTACTTC 12 few TRBD1 TRBJ2-7 TRBV20-1
CASSAHTYNTGELFF TGTGCCAGCAGCGCACACACCTATAACACCGGGGAGCTGTTTTTT 15 NA NA TRBJ2-2 TRBV9
CASSSRLRGADTDTQYF TGTGCCAGCAGCTCCCGCTTGAGGGGGGCCGACACAGATACGCAGTATTTT 17 NA NA TRBJ2-3 TRBV7-6
CASSLSWRGRPDNEKLFF TGTGCCAGCAGTTTATCGTGGCGAGGCAGACCAGATAATGAAAAACTGTTTTTT 18 once NA TRBJ1-4 TRBV27
CASSKTSGGSFNEQFF TGCGCCAGCAGCAAGACTAGCGGGGGCTCCTTCAATGAGCAGTTCTTC 16 few TRBD2 TRBJ2-1 TRBV5-1
CASSYGGMNTEAFF TGTGCCAGCAGTTACGGCGGAATGAACACTGAAGCTTTCTTT 14 many NA TRBJ1-1 TRBV6-2/TRBV6-3
CSARGRLYQETQYF TGCAGTGCTAGGGGACGGCTGTACCAAGAGACCCAGTACTTC 14 NA NA TRBJ2-5 TRBV20-1
CASTRRRTSGSYNEQFF TGTGCCAGCACCCGCCGTCGGACTAGCGGCTCCTACAATGAGCAGTTCTTC 17 few TRBD2 TRBJ2-1 TRBV2
CASSHTIRRFNEKLFF TGCGCCAGCAGCCACACCATAAGGCGGTTTAATGAAAAACTGTTTTTT 16 NA NA TRBJ1-4 TRBV4-1
CASTHGGTSAYEQYF TGTGCCAGCACCCACGGGGGGACTAGCGCGTACGAGCAGTACTTC 15 few TRBD2 TRBJ2-7 TRBV28
CSVPSGTSYNEQFF TGCAGTGTACCTAGCGGTACCTCCTACAATGAGCAGTTCTTC 14 NA TRBD2 TRBJ2-1 TRBV20-1
CASSKVFRGLNTGELFF TGTGCCAGCAGCAAAGTATTCAGGGGGTTGAACACCGGGGAGCTGTTTTTT 17 NA NA TRBJ2-2 TRBV21-1
CSAFLAGGRTDTQYF TGCAGTGCCTTCCTAGCGGGGGGTCGCACAGATACGCAGTATTTT 15 few TRBD2 TRBJ2-3 TRBV20-1
CASKGAGYGYTF TGTGCCAGCAAGGGGGCTGGGTATGGCTACACCTTC 12 NA TRBD1 TRBJ1-2 TRBV11-1
CASSQFKGLPMNTEAFF TGTGCCAGCAGCCAGTTCAAGGGTCTCCCCATGAACACTGAAGCTTTCTTT 17 NA NA TRBJ1-1 TRBV14
CASSGRFPLETQYF TGTGCCAGCAGTGGGAGGTTCCCCCTCGAGACCCAGTACTTC 14 NA NA TRBJ2-5 TRBV2
CASSLALTSGEYNEQFF TGTGCCAGCAGCTTAGCGCTTACTAGCGGGGAGTACAATGAGCAGTTCTTC 17 NA TRBD2 TRBJ2-1 TRBV7-9
CASSTSGLAGGYEQYF TGTGCCAGCAGCACGTCGGGACTAGCGGGAGGGTACGAGCAGTACTTC 16 NA TRBD2 TRBJ2-7 TRBV13
CSARRGLAIRVSEQYF TGCAGTGCTAGGCGGGGACTAGCGATAAGGGTTAGTGAGCAGTACTTC 16 NA TRBD2 TRBJ2-7 TRBV20-1
CSGRRGGNRNEQYF TGCAGCGGACGAAGGGGCGGGAATAGGAATGAGCAGTACTTC 14 NA NA TRBJ2-5 TRBV29-1
CASSQASGVYNEQFF TGCGCCAGCAGCCAAGCTAGCGGAGTCTACAATGAGCAGTTCTTC 15 NA TRBD2 TRBJ2-1 TRBV4-1
CASSFDRENEQFF TGTGCCAGCAGTTTTGACAGGGAGAATGAGCAGTTCTTC 13 few TRBD1 TRBJ2-1 TRBV28
CASSPTGQGIPDTQYF TGTGCCAGCAGCCCTACAGGACAGGGGATCCCAGATACGCAGTATTTT 16 NA TRBD1 TRBJ2-3 TRBV11-2
CAIRDSASYEQYF TGTGCCATCAGGGACAGCGCCTCCTACGAGCAGTACTTC 13 NA NA TRBJ2-7 TRBV10-3
CSVEAGPKNIQYF TGCAGCGTTGAAGCAGGGCCCAAAAACATTCAGTACTTC 13 many NA TRBJ2-4 TRBV29-1
CASSPTRGASENIQYF TGTGCCAGCAGCCCCACGCGGGGGGCGTCGGAAAACATTCAGTACTTC 16 many TRBD2 TRBJ2-4 TRBV12-3/TRBV12-4
CSYLVGLGYTF TGCAGTTACCTGGTAGGCCTTGGCTACACCTTC 11 few NA TRBJ1-2 TRBV20-1
CASRPTTGGWETQYF TGTGCCAGCAGGCCGACAACGGGGGGATGGGAGACCCAGTACTTC 15 NA TRBD2 TRBJ2-5 TRBV2
CSAREDGYTF TGCAGTGCTAGAGAGGATGGCTACACCTTC 10 NA NA TRBJ1-2 TRBV20-1
CASVREANHNEQFF TGTGCCAGCGTAAGGGAGGCGAACCACAATGAGCAGTTCTTC 14 NA NA TRBJ2-1 TRBV12-3/TRBV12-4
CASSPLYRDSYEQYF TGTGCCAGCAGTCCGCTTTACCGGGACTCCTACGAGCAGTACTTC 15 NA NA TRBJ2-7 TRBV27
CSASGTAYGYTF TGCAGCGCCTCCGGGACAGCCTATGGCTACACCTTC 12 many TRBD1 TRBJ1-2 TRBV20-1
CASSHQDRNYGYTF TGCGCCAGCAGCCACCAAGACAGGAACTATGGCTACACCTTC 14 few NA TRBJ1-2 TRBV4-1
CASRAGTGYEKLFF TGCGCCAGCAGGGCCGGGACAGGCTATGAAAAACTGTTTTTT 14 NA TRBD1 TRBJ1-4 TRBV5-1
CASSAPNQETQYF TGTGCCAGCAGCGCCCCGAATCAAGAGACCCAGTACTTC 13 NA NA TRBJ2-5 TRBV5-6
CASSRHLAGLYEQYF TGTGCCAGCAGCCGCCACCTAGCGGGGCTTTACGAGCAGTACTTC 15 NA TRBD2 TRBJ2-7 TRBV4-2